This T cell receptor (beta chain) was recorded in a study of T cell responses to AZD1222 COVID-19 vaccine. This table comes from immunoSEQ multiplex PCR, and its TCRdb copy is limited to in-frame clones, with some not included. This table holds around 110,000 clones, around nine tenths found once. Study results and caveats: Variant regions that are unmutated are reportedly the target of nearly half of spike-specific TCRs.

This CDR3 comprises 15 residues. V lost 3 bases and J lost 4, with 16 bases in between. The germline CDR1 and CDR2 sequences are SGHTS and YDEGEE. In regard to this clone: Its antigen is still unknown.

This chain joins TRBV5-8 and TRBJ2-5; TRBD1 is a possible D gene (6 bases). This TCR was sampled from an adult in good health. The sequences come from peripheral blood, collected on day 0 of AZD1222 vaccination. The CDR3: CASSYRDTLGETQYF. In DNA form, the CDR3 reads TGTGCCAGCAGCTACCGGGACACCCTCGGAGAGACCCAGTACTTC. Full variable domain (rest looked up from reference TRBV5-8 and TRBJ2-5): EAGVTQSPTHLIKTRGQQATLRCSPISGHTSVYWYQQALGLGLQFLLWYDEGEERNRGNFPPRFSGRQFPNYSSELNVNALELEDSALYLCASSYRDTLGETQYFGPGTRLLVL.